This TCR beta chain was obtained from a study of CD8 T cells in ankylosing spondylitis. TCRdb re-called the 5' RACE reads with MiXCR, one entry per CDR3 protein. The top ten clones hold nearly 15% of a sample with under 170,000 distinct CDR3 sequences, 44% of them seen once. V lost 1 base and J 2 bases, leaving 8 bases between the germline ends. This CDR3 is built from 15 residues. Germline CDR1 and CDR2: LGHDT and YNNKEL (reference sequence). This clonotype was observed a few times. The V call is TRBV3-1, the J call TRBJ2-2; D ambiguous. Sequenced input: synovial fluid, either unsorted or a sorted T cell fraction (not recorded which). The clonotype originates from a male donor with ankylosing spondylitis. The DNA of the CDR3 is TGTGCCAGCAGCCAAGGGGTACAAAACACCGGGGAGCTGTTTTTT. Residues: CASSQGVQNTGELFF.